The 14 T cell receptor beta chains reported below all come from one sample, sequenced in a study of blood T cells in healthy people across ages. For the second PCR, which ran for roughly 6 to 12 cycles, a sample-barcoded 5' primer and a J-beta primer mix were used. TCRdb independently ran MiXCR on the 5' RACE reads; one entry per CDR3 protein. The sample contains around 800,000 distinct CDR3 sequences, about 55% of which appear only once. The sample taken for sequencing was blood. The receptors originated from a man at least 80 years old in good health.

The chain couples TRBV20-1 to TRBJ2-1, with 11 bases lining up with TRBD2. The CDR3 is 16 amino acids. J gave up 0 bases and V 7 bases, and 8 bases lay outside the gene matches. CDR1 DFQATT and CDR2 SNEGSKA come from the germline V gene (reference sequence). The CDR3 DNA reads as TGCAGTGAGCTAGCGGGAGGCCTCAGCTCCTACAATGAGCAGTTCTTC. It is translated as CSELAGGLSSYNEQFF.

CDR3 nucleotide sequence: TGCAGTGCACCGAGCGGGAGTCGCTCCTACGAGCAGTACTTC. Its translation: CSAPSGSRSYEQYF. The V gene is TRBV20-1, the J gene TRBJ2-7; 8 positions agree with TRBD2. This CDR3 is built from 14 residues. J was trimmed by 0 bases and V by 6 bases; bases with no gene match: 7. The germline gives CDR1 DFQATT, CDR2 SNEGSKA (reference sequence).

This clonotype was counted a few times. The chain uses TRBV7-2 and TRBJ1-2; no clear D gene. V dropped 7 bases and J dropped 8 bases, with 14 bases sitting between them. Germline V lookup: CDR1 SGHTA, CDR2 FQGNSA. The CDR3 length is 12 residues. CDR3 nucleotides: TGTGCCAGCAAGGACTCCGCCCTAGGCTACACCTTC. It yields the protein CASKDSALGYTF.

This clonotype showed up just a few times. The rearrangement joins TRBV5-1 to TRBJ2-1, with TRBD2 identical over 8 bases. The CDR3 runs 16 residues. The trim removed 4 bases at V and 5 bases at J, leaving 11 bases unmatched. The germline gives CDR1 SGHRS, CDR2 YFSETQ. CDR3 bases: TGCGCCAGCAGCCCCCGCGGGGCGGGAGGTAACAATGAGCAGTTCTTC. Translation: CASSPRGAGGNNEQFF.

DNA for the CDR3: TGTGCCAGCGCTGCTATGACGGGGTCCACTGAAGCTTTCTTT. Translated, it gives CASAAMTGSTEAFF. V gene TRBV14 combines with J gene TRBJ1-1; D unclear. CDR3 length: 14 amino acids. The V gene lost 8 bases and the J gene lost 4 bases, with 17 bases spanning the gap. CDR1 is SGHDN, CDR2 FVKESK, per germline.

J is TRBJ2-7 and V is TRBV29-1; TRBD2 matches at 11 bases. The junction had 7 bases not matched to a gene; V was cut back by 7 bases and J by 2 bases. This CDR3 is built from 14 residues. Germline values: CDR1 SQVTM, CDR2 ANQGSEA. DNA of the CDR3: TGCAGCGCGGGGACTAGCGGAAGAACCTACGAGCAGTACTTC. Its translation: CSAGTSGRTYEQYF.

The V gene is TRBV20-1, the J gene TRBJ2-1; the match to TRBD2 covers 7 bases. This CDR3 has 14 residues. Germline CDR1 DFQATT, CDR2 SNEGSKA (reference sequence). J gave up 5 bases and V 3 bases, and 7 bases lay outside the gene matches. The CDR3 spells CSASGGRGNNEQFF. CDR3 DNA: TGCAGTGCTAGTGGCGGGAGAGGGAACAATGAGCAGTTCTTC.

The V and J genes are TRBV12-3 or TRBV12-4 and TRBJ2-7, with D tentatively TRBD1 (5 bases). Trimming removed 3 bases at V and 2 bases at J, with 8 bases between. The CDR3 length is 13 residues. The CDR3 DNA reads as TGTGCCAGCAGTTTTAAGGGGCCCTACGAGCAGTACTTC. Translation: CASSFKGPYEQYF.

This clonotype was counted a few times. The chain carries TRBV12-3 or TRBV12-4 and TRBJ2-5; D is unclear. This CDR3 is built from 15 residues. The V and J ends lost 5 bases and 4 bases respectively, with 17 bases between them. CDR3 loop: CASSPWTTRPETQYF. As DNA, the CDR3 is TGTGCCAGCAGTCCTTGGACGACCCGGCCAGAGACCCAGTACTTC.

This clonotype was seen more than once but under ten times. This chain uses TRBV6-1 with TRBJ1-5, with TRBD1 identical over 7 bases. The V gene end was trimmed by 10 bases and the J gene end by 2 bases; junction bases not matched to a gene: 2. Germline V lookup: CDR1 MNHNS, CDR2 SASEGT. The CDR3 has 12 residues. Here the CDR3 DNA reads TGTGCCACCCAGGGGGGCAATCAGCCCCAGCATTTT. It encodes CATQGGNQPQHF.

V is TRBV29-1 and J is TRBJ2-1; 9 positions match TRBD1. The germline V gene encodes CDR1 SQVTM and CDR2 ANQGSEA. V dropped 3 bases and J dropped 9; count of bases not matched to a gene: 9. The CDR3 is made up of 14 amino acids. In nucleotides, the CDR3 is TGCAGCGTTGAGGGGACAGGGCTCTTAGGTGAGCAGTTCTTC. Protein sequence: CSVEGTGLLGEQFF.

The V call is TRBV7-9, the J call TRBJ2-3; 13 bases are shared with TRBD2. CDR1 and CDR2 from the germline V gene are SEHNR and FQNEAQ (reference sequence). Losses at the gene ends were 2 bases for V and 6 bases for J; bases not matched to a gene: 11. This CDR3 spans 18 amino acids. CDR3 in DNA: TGTGCCAGCAGCTTATCGGGGTCGGGACTAGCGGGGTCCGATACGCAGTATTTT. Residues: CASSLSGSGLAGSDTQYF.

The V gene is TRBV6-5, the J gene TRBJ2-7; 13 nucleotides align to TRBD2. Per germline, CDR1 MNHEY and CDR2 SVGAGI. V lost 6 bases to trimming and J lost 3 bases; unmatched junction nucleotides: 5. This CDR3 region has 15 residues. The CDR3 region is CASSRTSGRFYEQYF. CDR3 nucleotide sequence: TGTGCCAGCAGCCGGACTAGCGGGAGATTCTACGAGCAGTACTTC.

This clonotype was seen at least ten times. The gene calls are TRBV20-1 and TRBJ2-7, with D possibly TRBD1 on 5 matching bases. The CDR3 is 12 residues long. V lost 3 bases and J lost 0, with 6 bases in between. Germline loops: CDR1 DFQATT, CDR2 SNEGSKA (reference sequence). CDR3 nucleotide sequence: TGCAGTGCTAGTAGGGGCTCCTACGAGCAGTACTTC. As protein: CSASRGSYEQYF.